This TCR beta chain is from a study of technical replicates of blood from a handful of donors. Generated by immunoSEQ multiplex PCR, the TCRdb table keeps only in-frame clones and is missing some. The repertoire has around 93,000 clones, less than 95% of them found once; the top ten carry 0.33%. The junction had 5 bases not matched to a gene; V was cut back by 3 bases and J by 6 bases. Germline V gives CDR1 MDHEN, CDR2 SYDVKM. The CDR3 has 13 amino acids. The clonotype was recovered from a human donor in good health. Sequenced material: T cells isolated from PBMCs. V usage is TRBV28 and J usage is TRBJ2-7; 7 bases are shared with TRBD1. CDR3 in DNA: TGTGCCAGCAGTTTCTCTGACAGGGCCGAGCAGTACTTC. This codes for CASSFSDRAEQYF.